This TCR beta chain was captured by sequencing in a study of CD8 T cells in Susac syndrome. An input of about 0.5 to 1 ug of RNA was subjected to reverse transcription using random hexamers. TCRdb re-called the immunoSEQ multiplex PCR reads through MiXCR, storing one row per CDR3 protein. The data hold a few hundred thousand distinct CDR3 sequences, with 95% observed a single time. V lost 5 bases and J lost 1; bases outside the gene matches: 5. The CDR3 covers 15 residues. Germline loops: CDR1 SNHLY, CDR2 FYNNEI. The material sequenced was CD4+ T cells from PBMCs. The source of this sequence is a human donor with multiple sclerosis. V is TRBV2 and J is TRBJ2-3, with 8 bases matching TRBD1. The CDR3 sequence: CASSFDRGGTDTQYF. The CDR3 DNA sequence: TGTGCCAGCAGTTTCGACAGGGGCGGCACAGATACGCAGTATTTT.